These T cell receptor beta chains were read from a single sample in a study of shared clonotypes between healthy human individuals. Libraries were prepared by immunoSEQ multiplex PCR; TCRdb keeps only in-frame clonotypes and omits some of them. In the table there are 2 million to 3 million clones, over 85% of which are singletons. The sequencing input was naive CD4+ T cells from PBMCs. The receptors were sampled from a man between 18 and 29 years old in good health. Some clones in this sample may be carry-over from other donors' samples. CDR3s include the opening cysteine and the closing phenylalanine or tryptophan. Each record gives: clone size, V gene, D gene, J gene, CDR3 DNA, CDR3 protein. A D gene is named only where the DNA matches it firmly. Clone size appears in some rows only: once, few, many, or a class for an expanded clone.

NA,TRBV19,NA,TRBJ1-3,TGTGCCAGTACACCATCCGCGATACTGGCTGGAAACACCATATATTTT,CASTPSAILAGNTIYF
NA,TRBV4-3,NA,TRBJ1-2,TGCGCCAGCAGCCAAAGACAGGAGGGCTATGGCTACACCTTC,CASSQRQEGYGYTF
NA,TRBV28,TRBD1,TRBJ2-7,TGTGCCAGCAGTCTAACACAGGGGGCACACGAGCAGTACTTC,CASSLTQGAHEQYF
few,TRBV5-1,TRBD1,TRBJ1-5,TGCGCCAGCAGCAGGACCGGACAGGCAAATCAGCCCCAGCATTTT,CASSRTGQANQPQHF
NA,TRBV11-2,TRBD1,TRBJ1-6,TGTGCCAGCAGCTTAGGACAGGGGAGTGCTCTCCACTTT,CASSLGQGSALHF
NA,TRBV9,NA,TRBJ1-5,TGTGCCAGCAGCGTAGTGTATGAAGGGTCCACTCAGCCCCAGCATTTT,CASSVVYEGSTQPQHF
NA,TRBV19,NA,TRBJ2-5,TGTGCCAGTAGTGTGGGGGGGCGAAACCAAGAGACCCAGTACTTC,CASSVGGRNQETQYF
NA,TRBV6-1,NA,TRBJ1-6,TGTGCCAGCAGTGTTCTAAATGTCAACTCCTATAATTCACCCCTCCACTTT,CASSVLNVNSYNSPLHF
NA,TRBV5-1,NA,TRBJ1-3,TGCGCCAGCTCCCCGGGCAGGGCCGGAAACACCATATATTTT,CASSPGRAGNTIYF
NA,TRBV5-1,TRBD2,TRBJ2-7,TGCGCCAGCAGCTTGACTAGCGGGTCTGCCTACGAGCAGTACTTC,CASSLTSGSAYEQYF
NA,TRBV5-1,TRBD2,TRBJ2-1,TGCGCCAGCAGCCCAGGACTAGACTACACTGAGCAGTTCTTC,CASSPGLDYTEQFF
NA,TRBV5-8,NA,TRBJ1-5,TGTGCCAGCAGCGAAAGACAGAGCAATCAGCCCCAGCATTTT,CASSERQSNQPQHF
NA,TRBV6-6,NA,TRBJ2-3,TGTGCCAGCACCTTGCGGGGAACAGATACGCAGTATTTT,CASTLRGTDTQYF
once,TRBV14,NA,TRBJ1-5,TGTGCCAGCAGCCAAATGGGTCTGGGGAGGCCCCAGCATTTT,CASSQMGLGRPQHF
NA,TRBV28,NA,TRBJ1-2,TGTGCCAGCAGGGGACGGAGAGAGATATATGGCTACACCTTC,CASRGRREIYGYTF